Following are 26 T cell receptor beta chains from one sample sequenced in a study of T cells in Graves' hyperthyroidism and ophthalmopathy. Template material for amplifying TCR beta CDR3 regions consisted of RNA transcripts. The HTBI primer set served for first-round RT-PCR of the TCR CDR3. TCRdb re-called the multiplex PCR reads through MiXCR, storing one row per CDR3 protein. The table includes about 250,000 distinct CDR3 sequences, around 20% detected once. Sequenced: blood. The receptors shown here come from a man aged 25 to 40 with Graves' ophthalmopathy.

This clonotype occurred a few times. This chain uses TRBV27 with TRBJ2-7; 7 bases map to TRBD2. The V and J ends lost 4 bases and 2 bases, in that order; junction bases with no gene match: 8. The V gene's germline CDR1 is MNHEY and CDR2 SMNVEV (reference sequence). The CDR3 covers 15 residues. CDR3 nucleotide sequence: TGTGCCAGCAGTTGGGGTGGTGGGAGGGCCTACGAGCAGTACTTC. It yields the protein CASSWGGGRAYEQYF.

This clonotype was detected only a few times. The chain joins TRBV3-1 to TRBJ2-2; tentative D call: TRBD1 (6 bases). Trimming removed 4 bases at V and 7 bases at J, with 13 bases between. This CDR3 has 14 amino acids. The germline gives CDR1 LGHDT, CDR2 YNNKEL (reference sequence). CDR3 DNA: TGTGCCAGCAGCCTCAGGGGTTATGGCGGGGAGCTGTTTTTT. This encodes CASSLRGYGGELFF.

This clonotype was recorded a few times. This chain uses TRBV10-3 with TRBJ1-1; the match to TRBD1 covers 9 bases. Losses at the gene ends were 8 bases for V and 6 bases for J; bases not matched to a gene: 10. CDR1 and CDR2 from the germline V gene are ENHRY and SYGVKD. This CDR3 is built from 14 residues. Written as DNA, the CDR3 is TGTGCCATCGGACAGGGGAGAATCGGCGCTGAAGCTTTCTTT. The encoded protein is CAIGQGRIGAEAFF.

CDR3 in DNA: TGCAGCGCCCTATGGGGCGGGACTGAAGCTTTCTTT. Translating gives CSALWGGTEAFF. The chain joins TRBV29-1 to TRBJ1-1; D may be TRBD1 (5 bases). Germline V CDR1 and CDR2: SQVTM, ANQGSEA. Trimming stripped 7 bases from V and 5 bases from J, with 14 bases between. The CDR3 sequence is 12 residues long.

A few counts support this clonotype. V and J are TRBV6-1 and TRBJ2-7; 12 nucleotides align to TRBD1. This CDR3 has 17 residues. Germline V gene sequence: CDR1 MNHNS, CDR2 SASEGT. V shed 5 bases, J shed 2 bases, and the junction held 10 bases outside the gene matches. CDR3 bases: TGTGCCAGCAGTCAAGTCCCCGGGACAGGGGGCCCCTACGAGCAGTACTTC. It yields the protein CASSQVPGTGGPYEQYF.

This clonotype was picked up many times. The V call is TRBV5-1, the J call TRBJ2-1, with D tentatively TRBD2 (6 bases). Trimming shortened V by 4 bases and J by 8 bases, and 13 bases separated the two germline ends. CDR3 size: 13 residues. The V gene's germline CDR1 is SGHRS and CDR2 YFSETQ. The CDR3 reads CASSTMWGDEQFF. In nucleotides, the CDR3 is TGCGCCAGCAGCACAATGTGGGGGGATGAGCAGTTCTTC.

V usage is TRBV10-3 and J usage is TRBJ2-7; possible D gene TRBD2, 6 bases. CDR3 size: 17 residues. Germline CDR1 reads ENHRY; CDR2 reads SYGVKD. Trimming shortened V by 3 bases and J by 0 bases, and 18 bases separated the two germline ends. The CDR3 region is CAISDRGGVNYSYEQYF. CDR3 DNA sequence: TGTGCCATCAGTGATCGAGGCGGGGTAAATTACTCCTACGAGCAGTACTTC.

There are many counts of this clonotype. The rearrangement joins TRBV7-2 to TRBJ2-2, with TRBD2 identical over 7 bases. The germline gives CDR1 SGHTA, CDR2 FQGNSA. The V and J ends lost 5 bases and 7 bases, in that order; junction bases with no gene match: 10. The CDR3 contains 15 residues. CDR3 loop: CASSPEGTKIGELFF. As DNA, the CDR3 is TGTGCCAGCAGCCCAGAGGGGACTAAGATCGGGGAGCTGTTTTTT.

This clonotype was seen a handful of times. Compared with germline, one end of the junction differs, possibly owing to a read error. The V call is TRBV27, the J call TRBJ2-1; no clear D. CDR3 length: 15 amino acids. CDR1 is MNHEY and CDR2 is SMNVEV in the germline V gene (reference sequence). CDR3 residues: CARPSWGWIYYEQFF. CDR3 DNA sequence: TGTGCCAGGCCGTCTTGGGGATGGATCTACTATGAGCAGTTCTTC.

The chain combines TRBV30 with TRBJ2-3; D not resolved. The CDR3 contains 13 residues. V lost 0 bases to trimming and J lost 2 bases, with 6 bases between them. Germline assignment: CDR1 GTSNPN and CDR2 SVGIG (reference sequence). CDR3: CAWSVGNTDTQYF. DNA of the CDR3: TGTGCCTGGAGTGTGGGCAACACAGATACGCAGTATTTT.

There are a few counts of this clonotype. This chain links TRBV6-1 with TRBJ2-5, with TRBD2 matching over 7 bases. CDR1 and CDR2 (germline): MNHNS, SASEGT. V was clipped by 5 bases and J by 5 bases; unmatched bases: 20. The length of the CDR3 is 18 residues. CDR3 nucleotide sequence: TGTGCCAGCAGTTCGTCCCGCCCCGCTAGCCCCGGGGGGGAGACCCAGTACTTC. Translated, it gives CASSSSRPASPGGETQYF.

The J gene is TRBJ2-7, the V gene TRBV20-1; D is unclear. V lost 3 bases and J lost 7, with 16 bases in between. CDR1 and CDR2 from the germline V gene are DFQATT and SNEGSKA (reference sequence). This CDR3 has 13 amino acids. The CDR3 DNA reads as TGCAGTGCTAGGCGGCAGGCCCTCGGGGAGCAGTACTTC. Translating gives CSARRQALGEQYF.

The chain employs TRBV30 and TRBJ2-2, with D hard to call. Germline values: CDR1 GTSNPN, CDR2 SVGIG (reference sequence). V gave up 0 bases and J gave up 5 bases, with 7 bases separating them. This CDR3 is built from 13 residues. The CDR3 spells CAWSVSRTGELFF. The CDR3 DNA reads as TGTGCCTGGAGTGTAAGCCGTACCGGGGAGCTGTTTTTT.

This clonotype has more than one count but fewer than ten. This chain links TRBV7-6 with TRBJ1-1, with a possible D match to TRBD1 (6 bases). Per germline, CDR1 SGHVS and CDR2 FNYEAQ. V lost 6 bases and J 6 bases, leaving 14 bases between the germline ends. CDR3 length: 13 amino acids. The CDR3 coding sequence is TGTGCCAGCAGAACCGGACAGTCATCTGAAGCTTTCTTT. This codes for CASRTGQSSEAFF. The entire variable domain, with the rest obtained from reference TRBV7-6 and TRBJ1-1, is as follows: GAGVSQSPRYKVTKRGQDVALRCDPISGHVSLYWYRQALGQGPEFLTYFNYEAQQDKSGLPNDRFSAERPEGSISTLTIQRTEQRDSAMYRCASRTGQSSEAFFGQGTRLTVV.

This clonotype was detected a few times. The rearrangement uses TRBV28 and TRBJ2-6; no clear D gene. CDR1 and CDR2 from the germline V gene are MDHEN and SYDVKM. Trimming removed 7 bases from V and 0 bases from J, with 16 bases in between. This CDR3 is built from 17 residues. The CDR3 bases are TGTGCCAGCATAGGTGGGGATCCCTACTCTGGGGCCAACGTCCTGACTTTC. Residues: CASIGGDPYSGANVLTF.

Here the CDR3 DNA reads TGTGCCAGCAGCCAATTGGACACCGGGGAGCTGTTTTTT. Encoded protein: CASSQLDTGELFF. The chain carries TRBV3-1 and TRBJ2-2; D unclear. V was trimmed by 2 bases and J by 3 bases, leaving 4 bases between them. In germline, CDR1 is LGHDT, CDR2 YNNKEL (reference sequence). The CDR3 totals 13 residues.

This clonotype appeared many times. V and J are TRBV20-1 and TRBJ1-1; D gene ambiguous. Germline CDR1 and CDR2: DFQATT and SNEGSKA (reference sequence). This CDR3 is built from 13 residues. Trimming removed 3 bases from V and 1 base from J, with 9 bases in between. Written as DNA, the CDR3 is TGCAGTGCTAGCCCTAATACGAACACTGAAGCTTTCTTT. Protein sequence: CSASPNTNTEAFF.

This clonotype was seen repeatedly, ten times or more. The gene calls are TRBV4-1 and TRBJ1-1, with D unclear. The CDR3 loop spans 15 amino acids. V was clipped by 2 bases and J by 0 bases, with 10 bases between them. Germline lookup yields CDR1 MGHRA and CDR2 YSYEKL. Here the CDR3 reads CASSQSGGLNTEAFF. CDR3 nucleotides: TGCGCCAGCAGCCAATCCGGAGGACTGAACACTGAAGCTTTCTTT.

The sample holds a few counts of this clonotype. The V call is TRBV20-1, the J call TRBJ2-1; 7 bases align to TRBD1. Germline lookup yields CDR1 DFQATT and CDR2 SNEGSKA (reference sequence). The CDR3 consists of 12 residues. The V segment lost 0 bases and the J segment 9 bases; nucleotides outside the gene matches: 2. In nucleotides, the CDR3 is TGCAGTGCTAGAGATTACAGGGGTGAGCAGTTCTTC. Protein: CSARDYRGEQFF.

The rearrangement uses TRBV2 and TRBJ1-1; D may be TRBD1 (6 bases). The length of the CDR3 is 15 residues. V was clipped by 3 bases and J by 4 bases, with 15 bases between them. Germline V lookup: CDR1 SNHLY, CDR2 FYNNEI. CDR3 amino acids: CASSDLAGVCTEAFF. For the CDR3, the DNA is TGTGCCAGCAGTGACTTAGCAGGGGTGTGCACTGAAGCTTTCTTT. The full variable domain, its missing parts supplied by reference TRBV2 and TRBJ1-1, is EPEVTQTPSHQVTQMGQEVILRCVPISNHLYFYWYRQILGQKVEFLVSFYNNEISEKSEIFDDQFSVERPDGSNFTLKIRSTKLEDSAMYFCASSDLAGVCTEAFFGQGTRLTVV.

This clonotype was seen more than once but under ten times. The CDR3 here is CASSLIEGTTDTQYF. DNA of the CDR3: TGTGCCAGCAGTTTGATTGAGGGGACCACAGATACGCAGTATTTT. The rearrangement uses TRBV12-3 or TRBV12-4 and TRBJ2-3, with D tentatively TRBD1 or TRBD2 (5 bases each). V dropped 3 bases and J dropped 2 bases, with 12 bases sitting between them. The CDR3 extends over 15 amino acids.

The chain joins TRBV18 to TRBJ2-5; TRBD1 aligns across 8 bases. After removal of 6 bases from V and 2 bases from J, the junction contained 17 bases not matched to a gene. CDR3 length: 18 residues. CDR1 and CDR2 from the germline V gene are KGHSH and LQKENI. The CDR3 reads CASSRGTGVWDSQETQYF. The CDR3 DNA sequence: TGTGCCAGCTCCCGCGGGACAGGCGTGTGGGATTCTCAAGAGACCCAGTACTTC.

J is TRBJ2-3 and V is TRBV27, with 7 bases that match TRBD1. CDR1 and CDR2 (germline): MNHEY, SMNVEV (reference sequence). There are 14 residues in the CDR3. J was trimmed by 2 bases and V by 7 bases; bases with no gene match: 6. In nucleotides, the CDR3 is TGTGCCAGCACCCGGACAGGCGACACAGATACGCAGTATTTT. Its protein is CASTRTGDTDTQYF.

This clonotype appeared many times. The V and J genes are TRBV5-1 and TRBJ1-1; D not resolved. V lost 4 bases, J lost 1 base, and 2 bases lay in between. Germline-derived CDR1 and CDR2 are SGHRS and YFSETQ. The CDR3 consists of 11 residues. The CDR3: CASSRNTEAFF. CDR3 sequence (DNA): TGCGCCAGCAGCAGGAACACTGAAGCTTTCTTT.

This clonotype has only a few counts. V gene TRBV28 combines with J gene TRBJ1-5; tentatively, D is TRBD1 (5 bases). Trimming left V 6 bases short and J 1 base short, with 10 bases between. Germline CDR1 MDHEN, CDR2 SYDVKM. This CDR3 comprises 14 residues. This CDR3 reads CASRRDRSNQPQHF. CDR3 sequence (DNA): TGTGCCAGCAGAAGAGACAGAAGCAATCAGCCCCAGCATTTT.

At least ten counts were recorded for this clonotype. The chain combines TRBV5-1 with TRBJ2-7; no reliable D call. CDR1 SGHRS and CDR2 YFSETQ come from the germline V gene. CDR3 length: 13 amino acids. The V gene lost 3 bases and the J gene lost 5 bases, with 12 bases spanning the gap. CDR3 sequence (DNA): TGCGCCAGCAGCTATTGGTCTGAGGACGAGCAGTACTTC. It encodes CASSYWSEDEQYF. Based on the CDR3 plus reference TRBV5-1 and TRBJ2-7, the full variable domain is KAGVTQTPRYLIKTRGQQVTLSCSPISGHRSVSWYQQTPGQGLQFLFEYFSETQRNKGNFPGRFSGRQFSNSRSEMNVSTLELGDSALYLCASSYWSEDEQYFGPGTRLTVT.